This T cell receptor beta chain came from a study of read filtering for tumor transcriptome and immune sequencing. This clonotype was found many times. One junction end does not reproduce the germline sequence, and a read error may be involved. This library used roughly 370 ng RNA and molecular barcoded adaptors spanning alpha/delta and beta/gamma chains. TCRdb used MiXCR to reprocess the reads, holding one entry per CDR3 protein. This table holds about 86,000 distinct CDR3 sequences, 9% to 15% found once. CDR3 size: 20 residues. Germline V gene sequence: CDR1 SSHAT, CDR2 FNYEAQ (reference sequence). The sample was a population of CD138-negative cells sorted from bone marrow. The chain carries TRBV7-7 and TRBJ2-1; TRBD2 matches 14 bases. The TCR comes from a donor at least 40 years old with multiple myeloma. The chain's CDR3 is CASSFFPFGGGLAGVQEQFF. In DNA, the CDR3 is TGTGCTAGCAGCTTTTTTCCTTTCGGGGGGGGACTAGCGGGAGTGCAGGAGCAGTTCTTC.